The 17 T cell receptor beta chains listed next were all sequenced from one sample in a study of blood T cell repertoires in COVID-19. Clones were sequenced by immunoSEQ multiplex PCR, and TCRdb holds only the in-frame ones, with some missing. This repertoire shows roughly 120,000 clones, 75% to 90% found once; its top ten account for about 13%. The sequenced material came from peripheral blood. The receptors here all came from a human donor in a cohort sampled during active COVID-19.

This rearrangement joins TRBV12-2 to TRBJ1-2; no DNA check was done on the table's D call, TRBD1. TRBV12-2 is reported as a pseudogene. The CDR3 contains 14 residues. CDR3 DNA: TGTGCAAGTCCTGGTGGAGGACAGGGCCACGGCTACACCTTC. It codes for CASPGGGQGHGYTF.

J is TRBJ2-7 and V is TRBV27, with D perhaps TRBD1 (6 bases). The V gene's germline CDR1 is MNHEY and CDR2 SMNVEV (reference sequence). Between the trimmed V and J ends, which lost 4 bases and 1 base, there was a span of 17 bases. The CDR3 extends over 16 amino acids. For the CDR3, the DNA is TGTGCCAGCAGTTCGACAGGTTTTATTCATTCCTACGAGCAGTACTTC. This translates into CASSSTGFIHSYEQYF.

This clone was counted a single time. The rearrangement uses TRBV6-2 or TRBV6-3 and TRBJ1-5; TRBD1 is a possible D gene (6 bases). This CDR3 is 15 amino acids long. The V gene's germline CDR1 is MNHEY and CDR2 SVGEGT. V was pared by 4 bases and J by 1 base, with 11 bases between. The CDR3 spells CASSFHRGSNQPQHF. The CDR3, as DNA: TGTGCCAGCAGTTTTCATAGGGGGAGCAATCAGCCCCAGCATTTT.

J is TRBJ2-1 and V is TRBV7-2, with 8 bases fitting TRBD1. The germline V gene has CDR1 SGHTA and CDR2 FQGNSA. The V segment lost 1 base and the J segment 2 bases; nucleotides outside the gene matches: 4. This CDR3 has 16 residues. For the CDR3, the DNA is TGTGCCAGCAGCTTAGTCACGGGACAGGCCTACAATGAGCAGTTCTTC. Encoded protein: CASSLVTGQAYNEQFF.

The rearrangement joins TRBV25-1 to TRBJ1-6; no reliable D call. The CDR3 has 14 amino acids. Deletions cut 0 bases from V and 10 bases from J, with 10 bases between. Per the germline V gene, CDR1 is MGHDK and CDR2 is SYGVNS. CDR3 in amino acids: CASSEYREGSPLHF. Here the CDR3 DNA reads TGTGCCAGCAGTGAATATAGGGAGGGATCACCCCTCCACTTT.

The chain carries TRBV10-3 and TRBJ2-1, with TRBD2 matching 11 bases. CDR1 and CDR2 from the germline V gene are ENHRY and SYGVKD. CDR3 length: 15 residues. Trimming took 3 bases from V and 7 from J; bases not matched to a gene: 5. The CDR3 here is CAISDSGGARNEQFF. Here the CDR3 DNA reads TGTGCCATCAGTGATAGCGGGGGGGCCCGGAATGAGCAGTTCTTC.

The table lists this clone with a count of one. This chain joins TRBV5-6 and TRBJ1-5; TRBD1 aligns across 9 bases. V lost 4 bases, J lost 1 base, and 6 bases stayed unmatched. CDR1 SGHDT and CDR2 YYEEEE come from the germline V gene. The CDR3 length is 16 residues. In DNA form, the CDR3 reads TGTGCCAGCAGCACGGACAGGGGACAAAGCAATCAGCCCCAGCATTTT. Amino acid sequence: CASSTDRGQSNQPQHF. Using reference TRBV5-6 and TRBJ1-5 for the parts outside the CDR3, the full variable domain is DAGVTQSPTHLIKTRGQQVTLRCSPKSGHDTVSWYQQALGQGPQFIFQYYEEEERQRGNFPDRFSGHQFPNYSSELNVNALLLGDSALYLCASSTDRGQSNQPQHFGDGTRLSIL.

V gene TRBV19 combines with J gene TRBJ1-2; tentatively, D is TRBD1 (5 bases). V was trimmed by 8 bases and J by 2 bases, leaving 9 bases between them. The germline V gene has CDR1 LNHDA and CDR2 SQIVND (reference sequence). The CDR3 runs 12 residues. CDR3 coding DNA: TGTGCCAGTCGAACAGGAAACTATGGCTACACCTTC. This codes for CASRTGNYGYTF.

The V call is TRBV3-1 (or the pseudogene TRBV3-2), the J call TRBJ2-1; D is perhaps TRBD1 (6 bases). V lost 3 bases, J lost 8 bases, and 14 bases lay in between. The V gene's germline CDR1 is LGHDT and CDR2 YNNKEL (reference sequence). The CDR3 is made up of 14 amino acids. The CDR3 region has the DNA TGTGCCAGCAGCCAGCGAAGGGGGTACGATGAGCAGTTCTTC. Translated, it gives CASSQRRGYDEQFF.

The rearrangement uses TRBV12-3 or TRBV12-4 and TRBJ1-5; D is uncertain. CDR3 length equals 12 residues. Trimming removed 1 base from V and 13 bases from J, with 11 bases in between. The DNA of the CDR3 is TGTGCCAGCAGTTTAGGCGGAGGGCTTCAGCATTTT. Its protein product is CASSLGGGLQHF.

The chain couples TRBV5-1 to TRBJ2-1; tentative D call: TRBD1 (5 bases). This CDR3 contains 16 residues. The V end lost 0 bases, the J end lost 5 bases, and 15 bases lay between the germline ends. In germline, CDR1 is SGHRS, CDR2 YFSETQ. CDR3 bases: TGCGCCAGCAGCTTGGCCCACGACAGTTATAACAATGAGCAGTTCTTC. Its translation is CASSLAHDSYNNEQFF.

This clone has just one count. CDR3 region: CASRSTWDRGSDTQYF. The DNA of the CDR3 is TGTGCCAGCAGATCGACCTGGGACAGGGGGTCAGATACGCAGTATTTT. The J gene is TRBJ2-3, the V gene TRBV5-6, with 11 bases that match TRBD1. The CDR3 is 16 amino acids. Germline V gives CDR1 SGHDT, CDR2 YYEEEE. V lost 5 bases and J lost 4; bases outside the gene matches: 9.

The rearrangement links TRBV10-1 to TRBJ2-1, with 8 positions matching TRBD1. In germline, CDR1 is WNHNN, CDR2 SYGVQD (reference sequence). V lost 3 bases to trimming and J lost 7 bases; unmatched junction nucleotides: 5. This CDR3 spans 14 amino acids. The chain's CDR3 is CASSDGTGWNEQFF. CDR3 DNA sequence: TGCGCCAGCAGTGATGGGACAGGTTGGAATGAGCAGTTCTTC.

V is TRBV5-5 and J is TRBJ2-4; 7 bases are a match to TRBD1. V shed 2 bases, J shed 6 bases, and the junction held 5 bases outside the gene matches. This CDR3 has 14 residues. CDR1 SGHKS and CDR2 YYEKEE come from the germline V gene (reference sequence). The DNA for the CDR3 is TGTGCCAGCAGCTTTCCGGGACAGACAAACATTCAGTACTTC. This codes for CASSFPGQTNIQYF.

The chain combines TRBV2 with TRBJ1-4; D not certain. Looked up from germline, CDR1 is SNHLY and CDR2 is FYNNEI. This CDR3 spans 13 amino acids. V shed 6 bases and J shed 8 bases, with 13 bases lying between them. The DNA of the CDR3 is TGTGCCAGCAGCAGGATGGTTTGGGAAAAACTGTTTTTT. This codes for CASSRMVWEKLFF.

The chain uses TRBV20-1 and TRBJ2-3; TRBD1 is a possible D gene (6 bases). Looked up from germline, CDR1 is DFQATT and CDR2 is SNEGSKA (reference sequence). V lost 3 bases to trimming and J lost 1 base, with 11 bases between them. The CDR3 has 14 residues. The CDR3 DNA reads TGCAGTGCTAGTAGTCCAGGGGGCACAGATACGCAGTATTTT. Translating it yields CSASSPGGTDTQYF.

The chain carries TRBV7-2 and TRBJ2-1, with 7 positions matching TRBD1. The CDR3 length is 15 residues. After removal of 5 bases from V and 0 bases from J, the junction contained 4 bases not matched to a gene. Germline CDR1 SGHTA, CDR2 FQGNSA. The CDR3 bases are TGTGCCAGCAGCCCACAGGGGCGCTCCTACAATGAGCAGTTCTTC. Translation gives CASSPQGRSYNEQFF.